This paragraph covers one T cell receptor beta chain sequence. Its antigen is currently unknown. Separate cDNA molecules each had unique molecular identifiers attached to them. Using its own MiXCR run on the 5' RACE reads, TCRdb lists one record per CDR3 protein. Of approximately 65,000 distinct CDR3 sequences in the sample, roughly 11% were seen once. The entry originates in a study of early T cells in non-severe SARS-CoV-2 infection. Study in general: RNA in bulk from unsorted whole blood was sequenced, and chains were unpaired.

Notes on the study in general: VDJdb-based matching was biased toward anti-spike CD8 responses and missed private and CD4 specificities.

Specimen: whole blood. This TCR was recovered from an adult who was a healthcare worker with PCR-confirmed SARS-CoV-2 infection or an uninfected control (not recorded which).

The CDR3 coding sequence is TGTGCCAGCAGCCTTGGGACCCTCAGCACAGATACGCAGTATTTT. Translated, it gives CASSLGTLSTDTQYF. The chain recombines TRBV3-1 with TRBJ2-3, with D perhaps matching TRBD1 or TRBD2 (5 bases each). V was shortened by 4 bases and J by 0 bases, with 11 bases between the two germline ends. Per the germline V gene, CDR1 is LGHDT and CDR2 is YNNKEL (reference sequence). The CDR3 covers 15 residues.